The rows below give T cell receptor beta chains drawn from one sample of a study of molecular identifiers for immune sequencing clone quantification. TCRdb called the PCR reads again in MiXCR, with one record for every CDR3 protein. This sample has around 480,000 distinct CDR3 sequences, with about 25% found just once. Sequencing was carried out using naive CD8+ T cells from blood, with Jurkat cell RNA spiked in. The source of these receptors is a human donor in good health. Some libraries in this study had Jurkat cell RNA spiked in. Each CDR3 is given with its conserved first and last residue. The D gene is left open where the match is weak. Only some rows state a clone size, as once, few, many or a class for expanded clones.

cdr3_aa cdr3_nt d_call j_call clone_size v_call
CSATSGSSYEQYF TGCAGTGCTACCAGCGGGAGCTCCTACGAGCAGTACTTC TRBD2 TRBJ2-7 many TRBV20-1
CASSFLAGDTDTQYF TGCGCCAGCAGCTTCCTAGCGGGGGACACAGATACGCAGTATTTT TRBD2 TRBJ2-3 . TRBV5-1
CASSQTWTAGNTIYF TGCGCCAGCAGCCAAACATGGACAGCTGGAAACACCATATATTTT . TRBJ1-3 many TRBV4-3
CASSHLTQGRTGELFF TGTGCCAGCAGCCACCTAACACAGGGTCGGACCGGGGAGCTGTTTTTT . TRBJ2-2 . TRBV3-1
CASSSLLNSELNTEAFF TGTGCCAGCAGCAGCCTACTGAACAGCGAATTGAACACTGAAGCTTTCTTT . TRBJ1-1 many TRBV13
CASSFRRGRGNTEAFF TGTGCCAGCAGTTTCCGGAGGGGGCGCGGGAACACTGAAGCTTTCTTT TRBD1 TRBJ1-1 many TRBV28
CSVGGWTEAFF TGCAGCGTTGGTGGGTGGACTGAAGCTTTCTTT . TRBJ1-1 many TRBV29-1
CASSVDSRSGANVLTF TGTGCCAGCAGCGTGGACAGTCGCTCTGGGGCCAACGTCCTGACTTTC . TRBJ2-6 few TRBV5-4
CASSLPEGGGVAYEQYF TGTGCCAGCAGCCTTCCCGAGGGAGGCGGGGTGGCCTACGAGCAGTACTTC . TRBJ2-7 many TRBV11-2
CASSQPRQGVLAKNIQYF TGCGCCAGCAGCCAACCACGACAGGGCGTCCTAGCCAAAAACATTCAGTACTTC TRBD1 TRBJ2-4 . TRBV4-1
CASSQNRGGLYEQYF TGTGCCAGCAGCCAGAACCGTGGCGGACTCTACGAGCAGTACTTC . TRBJ2-7 . TRBV11-1
CASSHRMNTEAFF TGTGCCAGCAGTCACAGGATGAACACTGAAGCTTTCTTT . TRBJ1-1 many TRBV12-3/TRBV12-4
CSAKKRESTDTQYF TGCAGTGCTAAGAAGCGGGAGAGCACAGATACGCAGTATTTT TRBD2 TRBJ2-3 few TRBV20-1
CASSSGTSNTDTQYF TGTGCCAGCAGTTCCGGGACTAGCAACACAGATACGCAGTATTTT TRBD2 TRBJ2-3 many TRBV6-1
CASRTGRTDTQYF TGTGCCAGCCGGACGGGTCGGACAGATACGCAGTATTTT . TRBJ2-3 many TRBV2
CASTKTGGVEAFF TGTGCCAGTACTAAGACAGGGGGGGTTGAAGCTTTCTTT TRBD1 TRBJ1-1 . TRBV19
CASSLVGAGQPQHF TGTGCCAGCAGTCTCGTGGGGGCTGGTCAGCCCCAGCATTTT . TRBJ1-5 many TRBV12-3/TRBV12-4
CACSQGGGRITNTEAFF TGCGCCTGCAGCCAAGGAGGGGGCCGGATTACAAACACTGAAGCTTTCTTT TRBD1 TRBJ1-1 . TRBV4-1
CASSIWAGTYEQYF TGTGCCAGTAGTATTTGGGCAGGGACCTACGAGCAGTACTTC . TRBJ2-7 . TRBV19
CASSPPWGREVYEQYF TGTGCCAGCTCACCACCTTGGGGCAGGGAAGTCTACGAGCAGTACTTC . TRBJ2-7 . TRBV18
CASSEGDRGSDTQYF TGTGCCAGCAGTGAAGGGGACAGGGGATCAGATACGCAGTATTTT TRBD1 TRBJ2-3 . TRBV6-1
CSARDPGQGAGYTF TGCAGTGCTAGAGATCCCGGACAGGGGGCGGGCTACACCTTC TRBD1 TRBJ1-2 . TRBV20-1
CASSWDRNYEQSF TGTGCCAGCAGTTGGGACAGGAACTACGAGCAGTCCTTC TRBD1 TRBJ2-7 . TRBV27
CASSLALASHEQYF TGCGCCAGCAGCTTGGCCCTGGCGTCCCACGAGCAGTACTTC . TRBJ2-7 few TRBV5-1
CASSFGTAINQPQHF TGTGCCAGCAGTTTTGGGACAGCGATCAATCAGCCCCAACATTTT TRBD1 TRBJ1-5 . TRBV12-3/TRBV12-4
CASSLGGASGVHEQYF TGTGCCAGCAGCTTAGGCGGGGCTAGCGGGGTTCACGAGCAGTACTTC TRBD2 TRBJ2-7 . TRBV11-3
CASRARDPDYEQYF TGCGCCAGCAGAGCTCGGGACCCCGACTACGAGCAGTACTTC . TRBJ2-7 . TRBV5-1
CASSLGLAGGDEQFF TGTGCCAGCAGCTTGGGTCTAGCGGGAGGTGATGAGCAGTTCTTC TRBD2 TRBJ2-1 few TRBV5-4
CASSPGLAGAGSYNEQFF TGTGCCAGCAGTCCCGGGCTAGCGGGGGCTGGGTCCTACAATGAGCAGTTCTTC TRBD2 TRBJ2-1 . TRBV25-1
CASSLALGYNQPQHF TGTGCCAGCAGCTTAGCGTTGGGTTACAATCAGCCCCAGCATTTT . TRBJ1-5 many TRBV7-2
CASSQEYRRDRQETQYF TGTGCCAGCAGCCAAGAATACCGGCGGGACCGCCAAGAGACCCAGTACTTC . TRBJ2-5 many TRBV14
CASSEVTSGTGELFF TGTGCCAGCAGTGAAGTGACTAGCGGCACCGGGGAGCTGTTTTTT TRBD2 TRBJ2-2 few TRBV2
CASSLFTGGRTDTQYF TGTGCCAGCAGCTTGTTTACAGGGGGCCGTACAGATACGCAGTATTTT TRBD1 TRBJ2-3 many TRBV7-9
CASSLASGGPETQYF TGTGCCAGCAGTTTGGCCAGCGGGGGTCCGGAGACCCAGTACTTC TRBD2 TRBJ2-5 many TRBV12-3/TRBV12-4
CASSSQGSYYNEQFF TGTGCCAGCAGCTCCCAGGGGTCATACTACAATGAGCAGTTCTTC . TRBJ2-1 . TRBV7-2
CASSLMSEWSGEQYF TGTGCCAGCAGCTTAATGTCGGAATGGTCGGGCGAGCAGTACTTC . TRBJ2-7 many TRBV7-9
CAWSIRDSRNIQYF TGTGCCTGGAGTATCCGGGACTCAAGAAACATTCAGTACTTC . TRBJ2-4 . TRBV30
CASSLWSANNQPQHF TGTGCCAGCAGTTTATGGTCCGCTAACAATCAGCCCCAGCATTTT . TRBJ1-5 many TRBV27
CASSLVASDSQLRNSPLHF TGTGCCAGCAGCTTAGTGGCCAGTGACAGTCAGTTGCGGAATTCACCCCTCCACTTT . TRBJ1-6 few TRBV7-6
CATGRGSQPQHF TGTGCCACCGGTCGGGGCAGTCAGCCCCAGCATTTT . TRBJ1-5 . TRBV28
CASSDWGGINTEAFF TGTGCCAGCAGTGACTGGGGGGGGATTAACACTGAAGCTTTCTTT . TRBJ1-1 few TRBV2
CASSCSGDEQYF TGTGCCAGCAGCTGTTCGGGAGATGAGCAGTACTTT . TRBJ2-7 . TRBV5-3
CASSQDGGVNYEQYF TGCGCCAGCAGCCAAGATGGCGGGGTAAACTACGAGCAGTACTTC . TRBJ2-7 . TRBV4-1
CASSVAQTSEAFF TGTGCCAGCAGCGTAGCCCAGACTTCTGAAGCTTTCTTT . TRBJ1-1 . TRBV9
CASRRTGRVSLTGELFF TGTGCCAGCAGAAGGACAGGGCGGGTATCGCTGACCGGGGAGCTGTTTTTT TRBD1 TRBJ2-2 many TRBV6-2/TRBV6-3
CASSRGLKNTEAFF TGTGCCAGCAGTAGAGGGCTGAAGAACACTGAAGCTTTCTTT . TRBJ1-1 many TRBV7-9